These 7 T cell receptor beta chains came from one sample sequenced in a study of a mutant IDH1 vaccine in newly diagnosed glioma. Profiling relied on immunoSEQ multiplex PCR, and the TCRdb table lists in-frame clones only, not all of them. This sample carries more than 20,000 clones, roughly 88% of them seen once, and the ten largest clones take 5% to 6%. Time point defined: baseline, week 1 (first vaccination visit). Treatment defined: pre-vaccination baseline after standard-of-care therapy. Source: PBMCs, taken from a glioma patient treated with radiotherapy, temozolomide or both. The origin of the receptors is a man aged 35-49 years with glioma.

V usage is TRBV7-9 and J usage is TRBJ1-1; D ambiguous. CDR1 and CDR2 from the germline V gene are SEHNR and FQNEAQ (reference sequence). V lost 2 bases and J 8 bases, leaving 9 bases between the germline ends. CDR3 length: 12 amino acids. The CDR3 region is CASSLSHPEAFF. The CDR3, as DNA: TGTGCCAGCAGCTTATCGCACCCCGAAGCTTTCTTT.

This clone came up once. This chain connects TRBV5-1 to TRBJ1-1, with D perhaps TRBD1 (6 bases). CDR3 size: 14 residues. V lost 0 bases and J lost 5, with 11 bases in between. Looked up from germline, CDR1 is SGHRS and CDR2 is YFSETQ. CDR3 nucleotide sequence: TGCGCCAGCAGCTTGGGTCAGGGGAGGACTGAAGCTTTCTTT. Protein sequence: CASSLGQGRTEAFF. The entire variable domain, with the rest obtained from reference TRBV5-1 and TRBJ1-1, is as follows: KAGVTQTPRYLIKTRGQQVTLSCSPISGHRSVSWYQQTPGQGLQFLFEYFSETQRNKGNFPGRFSGRQFSNSRSEMNVSTLELGDSALYLCASSLGQGRTEAFFGQGTRLTVV.

The J gene is TRBJ1-5, the V gene TRBV6-5, with a tentative D call TRBD1 (5 bases). V was pared by 6 bases and J by 3 bases, with 12 bases between. Germline-derived CDR1 and CDR2 are MNHEY and SVGAGI. The CDR3 spans 14 residues. CDR3 sequence (DNA): TGTGCCAGCAGCCCTTCAGGGATCAATCAGCCCCAGCATTTT. Translation: CASSPSGINQPQHF.

The chain is built from TRBV30 and TRBJ2-2; D unresolved. With 1 base removed from V and 5 bases from J, the gap between germline ends came to 8 bases. Per the germline V gene, CDR1 is GTSNPN and CDR2 is SVGIG (reference sequence). This CDR3 has 13 amino acids. CDR3 bases: TGTGCCTGGAGTGGTTATGGAACCGGGGAGCTGTTTTTT. It codes for CAWSGYGTGELFF.

This clone appeared once. The chain couples TRBV2 to TRBJ1-6; D call uncertain. The CDR3 covers 13 residues. V dropped 5 bases and J dropped 10 bases, with 12 bases sitting between them. Germline CDR1 and CDR2: SNHLY and FYNNEI. The CDR3 region has the DNA TGTGCCAGCAGTACATTCACGAAATCACCCCTCCACTTT. Amino acid sequence: CASSTFTKSPLHF.

This clone was picked up a small number of times. The chain links TRBV4-2 to TRBJ2-6, with unresolved D. The CDR3 is 16 residues long. V lost 0 bases, J lost 0 bases, and 6 bases lay in between. Germline-derived CDR1 and CDR2 are LGHNA and YNFKEQ. CDR3: CASSQDGSSGANVLTF. The DNA for the CDR3 is TGTGCCAGCAGCCAAGATGGCAGCTCTGGGGCCAACGTCCTGACTTTC.

In this sample, this clone turned up a few times. The V gene is TRBV10-3, the J gene TRBJ1-1, with D tentatively TRBD1 (6 bases). Germline CDR1 is ENHRY and CDR2 is SYGVKD. The CDR3 length is 16 residues. V shed 6 bases and J shed 3 bases, with 20 bases lying between them. In DNA, the CDR3 is TGTGCCATCAGCCCCACCACGGGGGCGAGGGACACTGAAGCTTTCTTT. This codes for CAISPTTGARDTEAFF.